One sample yielded the 8 T cell receptor beta chains listed below, sequenced in a study of Ad26.COV2.S vaccination and SARS-CoV-2 variants. The sample's treatment: over 15 received Ad26.COV2.S at low or high dose, single or two shots; roughly five received placebo; per-sample allocation not given. On day 63 after the first injection, vaccine and placebo recipients gave samples. Method: immunoSEQ multiplex PCR; TCRdb's copy keeps in-frame clones and lacks some. Here the sample spans approximately 480,000 clones, roughly 89% being singletons. The sequences come from peripheral blood, collected in a trial of Ad26.COV2.S vaccine versus placebo. The receptors stem from a person between 18 and 65 years old who received the Ad26.COV2.S COVID-19 vaccine or a placebo.

The chain joins TRBV28 to TRBJ1-4; TRBD1 matches at 8 bases. The ends lost 6 bases at V and 6 bases at J; junction bases unmatched: 15. CDR3 length: 17 amino acids. Per the germline V gene, CDR1 is MDHEN and CDR2 is SYDVKM. CDR3 sequence (DNA): TGTGCCAGCAGCTCGGGGCTTGCCAGGGGGCGCGATGAAAAACTGTTTTTT. It specifies CASSSGLARGRDEKLFF. Supplemented by reference TRBV28 and TRBJ1-4, the full variable domain reads DVKVTQSSRYLVKRTGEKVFLECVQDMDHENMFWYRQDPGLGLRLIYFSYDVKMKEKGDIPEGYSVSREKKERFSLILESASTNQTSMYLCASSSGLARGRDEKLFFGSGTQLSVL.

V is TRBV6-6 and J is TRBJ2-7; no firm D call. This CDR3 spans 11 amino acids. Trimming shortened V by 5 bases and J by 3 bases, and 5 bases separated the two germline ends. Germline V CDR1 and CDR2: MNHNY, SVGAGI (reference sequence). The CDR3 nucleotides are TGTGCCAGCAGTCAAAACTACGAGCAGTACTTC. It yields the protein CASSQNYEQYF.

The CDR3 nucleotides read TGTGCCAGCAGGGAGGGGGGGAGGCGGAAGGATCAGCCCCAGCATTTT. The encoded protein is CASREGGRRKDQPQHF. The chain joins TRBV2 to TRBJ1-5; D is perhaps TRBD1 (6 bases). V was trimmed by 6 bases and J by 5 bases, leaving 20 bases between them. The CDR3 runs to 16 residues. Germline V CDR1 and CDR2: SNHLY, FYNNEI.

The CDR3 reads CASSLFGTSSRGETQYF. In DNA, the CDR3 is TGTGCCAGCAGTTTATTCGGGACTAGCTCTCGGGGAGAGACCCAGTACTTC. The chain employs TRBV27 and TRBJ2-5, with 9 bases fitting TRBD2. Unmatched junction bases numbered 10, after V lost 1 base and J lost 4 bases. Germline V gene sequence: CDR1 MNHEY, CDR2 SMNVEV (reference sequence). The CDR3 is made up of 17 amino acids.

CDR3 DNA: TGTGCCAGCAGCCGCCTCGCTTCGGGGGGCCTGAACACTGAAGCTTTCTTT. Amino acids: CASSRLASGGLNTEAFF. V usage is TRBV11-2 and J usage is TRBJ1-1, with D perhaps matching TRBD1 (6 bases). V lost 5 bases and J 0 bases, leaving 19 bases between the germline ends. This CDR3 has 17 residues. Germline loops: CDR1 SGHAT, CDR2 FQNNGV.

Comments on this clone: At the DNA level, this CDR3 is encoded by other sequences in the same sample as well. The rearrangement uses TRBV30 and TRBJ2-7; D unclear. The CDR3 totals 11 residues. Trimming took 1 base from V and 1 from J, leaving 2 bases between them. The germline gives CDR1 GTSNPN, CDR2 SVGIG (reference sequence). Here the CDR3 reads CAWSGSYEQYF. CDR3 bases: TGTGCCTGGAGTGGGTCCTACGAGCAGTACTTC.

This rearrangement joins TRBV30 to TRBJ1-3; TRBD1 might be the D (5 bases). Trimming took 6 bases from V and 0 from J, leaving 18 bases between them. The CDR3 covers 16 residues. CDR1 and CDR2 (germline): GTSNPN, SVGIG (reference sequence). Here the CDR3 reads CACPRRQGSSGNTIYF. The CDR3, as DNA: TGTGCCTGCCCGAGGAGGCAGGGAAGCTCTGGAAACACCATATATTTT. Full variable domain (remainder filled in from reference TRBV30 and TRBJ1-3): SQTIHQWPATLVQPVGSPLSLECTVEGTSNPNLYWYRQAAGRGLQLLFYSVGIGQISSEVPQNLSASRPQDRQFILSSKKLLLSDSGFYLCACPRRQGSSGNTIYFGEGSWLTVV.

This clone was recorded once. CDR3 coding DNA: TGTGCCAGCAGCCCCACCCAGGGGGGCGGGAGGGCCTACAATGAGCAGTTCTTC. This gives the protein CASSPTQGGGRAYNEQFF. V usage is TRBV7-8 and J usage is TRBJ2-1, with 9 bases matching TRBD2. The CDR3 length is 18 residues. Germline CDR1 is SGHVS and CDR2 is FQNEAQ. V gave up 5 bases and J gave up 2 bases; unmatched junction bases: 13.